This TCR beta chain stems from a study of cytotoxic CD8 clonotypes in ibrutinib-treated CLL. Study-level findings and limits: Lymph node repertoires were not studied, and sampling times were unmatched.

TCRdb's copy holds only in-frame clones and misses some; the assay was immunoSEQ multiplex PCR. This sample has about 20,000 clones; over 70% occur once, and the top ten carry about 26%. This clone was picked up a small number of times. Antigen unknown. One end of the junction is discordant with germline, which a read error may explain. There are 13 residues in the CDR3. Germline V gene lookup returns CDR1 MNHNS and CDR2 SASEGT. Cryopreserved PBMCs yielded about 2 micrograms of genomic DNA for TCR beta libraries. Here the sequenced sample was PBMCs, taken before ibrutinib treatment. This chain uses TRBV6-1 with TRBJ2-7; TRBD1 aligns across 9 bases. The source is a human donor with chronic lymphocytic leukemia. The CDR3 sequence: CASSVSRDRARNF. The CDR3 DNA follows: TGTGCCAGCAGTGTAAGCCGGGACAGGGCTCGGAACTTC.